Presented here are 10 T cell receptor beta chains from one specimen sequenced in a study of blood T cell repertoires in COVID-19. Libraries were prepared by immunoSEQ multiplex PCR; TCRdb keeps only in-frame clonotypes and omits some of them. Of 40,000 to 55,000 clones listed, around nine tenths are singletons. Input material: peripheral blood. Receptor source: a man aged 50-60 years with COVID-19, enrolled during active disease.

CDR3 loop: CSVRISGVSEQFF. In nucleotides, the CDR3 is TGCAGCGTGCGCATTTCGGGGGTAAGTGAGCAGTTCTTC. V gene TRBV29-1 combines with J gene TRBJ2-1; tentatively, D is TRBD2 (6 bases). The CDR3 is made up of 13 amino acids. Looked up from germline, CDR1 is SQVTM and CDR2 is ANQGSEA. The ends were cut back, 6 bases at V and 9 bases at J, with 18 bases in the middle.

The chain joins TRBV29-1 to TRBJ1-4, with a tentative D call TRBD1 (5 bases). The CDR3 is 13 residues long. Germline CDR1 is SQVTM and CDR2 is ANQGSEA. The germline V and J ends were trimmed by 6 bases and 8 bases, with 16 bases remaining between them. The CDR3 DNA reads TGCAGCGTGGACGGAGCTGGGGGGGAAAAACTGTTTTTT. Its protein product is CSVDGAGGEKLFF.

The rearrangement links TRBV30 to TRBJ2-1, with TRBD2 matching over 12 bases. Germline V CDR1 and CDR2: GTSNPN, SVGIG (reference sequence). Germline trimming cut 3 bases from V and 1 base from J; bases unmatched to any gene: 4. This CDR3 is built from 16 residues. DNA for the CDR3: TGTGCCTGGAGCATTCTAGCGGGAGGGTCCTACAATGAGCAGTTCTTC. Translation: CAWSILAGGSYNEQFF.

This chain connects TRBV4-1 to TRBJ2-1; 10 bases line up with TRBD2. Losses at the gene ends were 5 bases for V and 8 bases for J; bases not matched to a gene: 9. This CDR3 contains 15 residues. The germline V gene encodes CDR1 MGHRA and CDR2 YSYEKL. CDR3 in amino acids: CASSTLAGELDEQFF. CDR3 nucleotide sequence: TGCGCCAGCAGCACGCTAGCGGGAGAGCTGGATGAGCAGTTCTTC.

V is TRBV7-8 and J is TRBJ1-1; 10 positions agree with TRBD1. With V trimmed by 5 bases and J by 3 bases, 15 bases remained unmatched. Germline CDR1 and CDR2: SGHVS and FQNEAQ. The length of the CDR3 is 18 residues. The CDR3 region has the DNA TGTGCCAGCAGCCCGCGGACAGGGGGAGATCGGATGTACACTGAAGCTTTCTTT. Amino acid sequence: CASSPRTGGDRMYTEAFF. The whole variable domain, remainder taken from reference TRBV7-8 and TRBJ1-1, is GAGVSQSPRYKVAKRGQDVALRCDPISGHVSLFWYQQALGQGPEFLTYFQNEAQLDKSGLPSDRFFAERPEGSVSTLKIQRTQQEDSAVYLCASSPRTGGDRMYTEAFFGQGTRLTVV.

The chain carries TRBV7-8 and TRBJ1-1, with 12 bases matching TRBD1. Germline CDR1 is SGHVS and CDR2 is FQNEAQ. V shed 5 bases and J 5 bases; nucleotides not matched to a gene: 12. This CDR3 contains 17 residues. The CDR3 loop is CASSHGRWDRGRTEAFF. The CDR3 region has the DNA TGTGCCAGCAGCCACGGCCGTTGGGACAGGGGGCGGACTGAAGCTTTCTTT.

This clone was observed a few times. The rearrangement uses TRBV10-3 and TRBJ1-1; TRBD1 matches 8 bases. V shed 8 bases and J 4 bases; nucleotides not matched to a gene: 3. Germline CDR1 ENHRY, CDR2 SYGVKD. This CDR3 comprises 12 residues. CDR3 sequence: CAIRQGTTEAFF. The CDR3 DNA reads as TGTGCCATCCGACAGGGGACCACTGAAGCTTTCTTT.

The V gene is TRBV7-2, the J gene TRBJ2-7, with D possibly TRBD2 on 5 matching bases. This CDR3 region has 15 residues. CDR1 SGHTA and CDR2 FQGNSA come from the germline V gene. Trimming shortened V by 1 base and J by 2 bases, and 12 bases separated the two germline ends. CDR3 amino acids: CASSLVGNGAYEQYF. CDR3 DNA sequence: TGTGCCAGCAGCTTAGTCGGGAACGGAGCCTACGAGCAGTACTTC.

This clone was seen once. The V gene is TRBV19, the J gene TRBJ1-5, with 7 nucleotides matching TRBD1. Germline V gene sequence: CDR1 LNHDA, CDR2 SQIVND (reference sequence). With V trimmed by 4 bases and J by 4 bases, 10 bases remained unmatched. The CDR3 runs to 16 residues. The CDR3 bases are TGTGCCAGTAGTAAGGAGACCGGGACAGAGAATCAGCCCCAGCATTTT. Its protein product is CASSKETGTENQPQHF.

This clone was detected a few times. The rearrangement links TRBV30 to TRBJ2-2, with 9 bases fitting TRBD2. The CDR3 has 14 residues. Germline V lookup: CDR1 GTSNPN, CDR2 SVGIG (reference sequence). Trimming removed 4 bases from V and 3 bases from J; junction bases left unmatched: 3. The CDR3 DNA reads TGTGCCTGGACGGGACTAGCCGACACCGGGGAGCTGTTTTTT. Translating gives CAWTGLADTGELFF.